The 26 T cell receptor beta chains below come from one sample, sequenced in a study of radiotherapy plus CTLA-4 blockade in lung cancer. Libraries were prepared by immunoSEQ multiplex PCR; TCRdb keeps only in-frame clonotypes and omits some of them. The table lists about 98,000 clones, about 90% of them singletons. The material was peripheral blood, obtained from a patient treated with radiotherapy plus ipilimumab. All receptors come from a human donor with non-small cell lung cancer that progressed on radiotherapy plus ipilimumab.

The gene calls are TRBV5-1 and TRBJ1-2; D unclear. The CDR3 length is 14 residues. Trimming took off 3 bases at V and 5 bases at J, with 14 bases between the two ends. Per the germline V gene, CDR1 is SGHRS and CDR2 is YFSETQ. The CDR3 sequence is CASSSRTPGYGYTF. CDR3 DNA: TGCGCCAGCAGCTCAAGGACCCCGGGGTATGGCTACACCTTC.

Concerning this clone: One junction end does not reproduce the germline sequence, and a read error may be involved. This chain connects TRBV19 to TRBJ2-2; D is unresolved. From germline, CDR1 is LNHDA and CDR2 SQIVND (reference sequence). The CDR3 extends over 13 amino acids. The CDR3, as DNA: TGTGCCAGCAGTATGCAGCTCTCCGGGGAGCTGTTTTTT. Translating it yields CASSMQLSGELFF.

The chain combines TRBV30 with TRBJ2-5, with 9 bases lining up with TRBD1. The CDR3 sequence is 13 residues long. V shed 4 bases, J shed 3 bases, and the junction held 3 bases outside the gene matches. Per the germline V gene, CDR1 is GTSNPN and CDR2 is SVGIG (reference sequence). CDR3 in DNA: TGTGCCTGGAACCGGGACAGGGAAGAGACCCAGTACTTC. This sequence encodes CAWNRDREETQYF.

The chain couples TRBV15 to TRBJ2-5; 8 bases are shared with TRBD1. The length of the CDR3 is 14 residues. With 5 bases clipped from V and 5 bases from J, the junction kept 7 bases outside the gene matches. Germline V CDR1 and CDR2: LNHNV, YYDKDF (reference sequence). CDR3 sequence reads: CATSRRTGFETQYF. For the CDR3, the DNA is TGTGCCACCAGCCGACGGACAGGGTTTGAGACCCAGTACTTC.

The V and J genes are TRBV19 and TRBJ1-2, with TRBD1 identical over 7 bases. CDR1 and CDR2 from the germline V gene are LNHDA and SQIVND (reference sequence). The V and J ends lost 7 bases and 5 bases, in that order; junction bases with no gene match: 4. This CDR3 has 12 amino acids. CDR3 sequence: CASTAGGYGYTF. The CDR3 DNA is TGTGCCAGTACGGCAGGGGGGTATGGCTACACCTTC.

The chain is built from TRBV5-1 and TRBJ2-7; TRBD2 might be the D (5 bases). V lost 5 bases to trimming and J lost 2 bases, with 17 bases between them. Per the germline V gene, CDR1 is SGHRS and CDR2 is YFSETQ. This CDR3 has 15 amino acids. CDR3 sequence reads: CASRPWTETPYEQYF. Written as DNA, the CDR3 is TGCGCCAGCAGGCCGTGGACTGAAACTCCCTACGAGCAGTACTTC.

This CDR3 reads CASSMVGTGSSYEQYF. The CDR3 nucleotides read TGTGCCAGTAGTATGGTCGGGACGGGTAGCTCCTACGAGCAGTACTTC. The gene calls are TRBV19 and TRBJ2-7; the D call may be TRBD1 or TRBD2 (5 bases each). V was clipped by 3 bases and J by 0 bases, with 15 bases between them. The CDR3 runs 16 residues. Germline CDR1 and CDR2: LNHDA and SQIVND (reference sequence).

V usage is TRBV6-1 and J usage is TRBJ2-1; D remains unclear. In germline, CDR1 is MNHNS, CDR2 SASEGT. Trimming shortened V by 1 base and J by 6 bases, and 19 bases separated the two germline ends. The length of the CDR3 is 17 residues. The CDR3 DNA reads TGTGCCAGCAGTGAAGTCAATGAGTCAAGGGCAAGCAATGAGCAGTTCTTC. Amino acids: CASSEVNESRASNEQFF.

The chain is built from TRBV6-1 and TRBJ1-5, with 7 bases fitting TRBD1. This CDR3 comprises 16 residues. Germline CDR1 and CDR2: MNHNS and SASEGT. The V and J ends lost 2 bases and 4 bases, in that order; junction bases with no gene match: 8. CDR3 sequence reads: CASSELRGGSNQPQHF. The DNA of the CDR3 is TGTGCCAGCAGTGAACTGAGAGGGGGCAGTAATCAGCCCCAGCATTTT.

This CDR3 reads CASSLARLAGGTSEQYF. The CDR3 DNA sequence: TGCGCCAGCAGCTTGGCCCGGCTAGCGGGAGGTACCTCCGAGCAGTACTTC. This sequence joins TRBV5-1 and TRBJ2-7, with 11 bases matching TRBD2. The CDR3 totals 17 residues. The V gene end was trimmed by 0 bases and the J gene end by 6 bases; junction bases not matched to a gene: 11. Germline V gene sequence: CDR1 SGHRS, CDR2 YFSETQ. Filled out from reference TRBV5-1 and TRBJ2-7, the complete variable domain reads KAGVTQTPRYLIKTRGQQVTLSCSPISGHRSVSWYQQTPGQGLQFLFEYFSETQRNKGNFPGRFSGRQFSNSRSEMNVSTLELGDSALYLCASSLARLAGGTSEQYFGPGTRLTVT.

This sequence joins TRBV6-5 and TRBJ2-7; 8 nucleotides line up with TRBD1. This CDR3 contains 13 residues. The germline gives CDR1 MNHEY, CDR2 SVGAGI. With 5 bases clipped from V and 3 bases from J, the junction kept 3 bases outside the gene matches. The DNA of the CDR3 is TGTGCCAGCAGTCGGGGGACAGGCTACGAGCAGTACTTC. It yields the protein CASSRGTGYEQYF.

The CDR3: CASKESGTDTQYF. The CDR3, as DNA: TGTGCCAGCAAGGAATCGGGCACAGATACGCAGTATTTT. J is TRBJ2-3 and V is TRBV5-4, with D hard to call. The CDR3 is made up of 13 amino acids. Per germline, CDR1 SGHNT and CDR2 YYREEE (reference sequence). Deletions cut 6 bases from V and 1 base from J, with 9 bases between. Supplemented by reference TRBV5-4 and TRBJ2-3, the full variable domain reads ETGVTQSPTHLIKTRGQQVTLRCSSQSGHNTVSWYQQALGQGPQFIFQYYREEENGRGNFPPRFSGLQFPNYSSELNVNALELDDSALYLCASKESGTDTQYFGPGTRLTVL.

The chain carries TRBV6-1 and TRBJ2-1; TRBD2 is a possible D gene (5 bases). This CDR3 has 15 amino acids. The germline V gene has CDR1 MNHNS and CDR2 SASEGT. Trimming stripped 5 bases from V and 1 base from J, with 12 bases between. The DNA for the CDR3 is TGTGCCAGCAGTCTCTGGAGCGGATCCTACAATGAGCAGTTCTTC. This codes for CASSLWSGSYNEQFF.

About this clone: Additional DNA sequences in this sample encode the identical CDR3. V and J are TRBV5-1 and TRBJ1-3; D call uncertain. The CDR3 is made up of 15 amino acids. The germline V and J ends were trimmed by 4 bases and 0 bases, with 11 bases remaining between them. The V gene's germline CDR1 is SGHRS and CDR2 YFSETQ. CDR3 nucleotide sequence: TGCGCCAGCAGCCCGGACGTTGTCTCTGGAAACACCATATATTTT. It specifies CASSPDVVSGNTIYF.

The table lists this clone with a count of one. V and J are TRBV5-1 and TRBJ2-3, with 8 bases matching TRBD1. CDR1 is SGHRS and CDR2 is YFSETQ in the germline V gene. The CDR3 has 16 residues. V was clipped by 4 bases and J by 0 bases; unmatched bases: 7. The CDR3 nucleotides are TGCGCCAGCAGCCCAGGACAGGGACCTAGCACAGATACGCAGTATTTT. This translates into CASSPGQGPSTDTQYF.

Concerning this clone: One end of the junction does not line up with germline, which may come from a read error. The rearrangement links TRBV15 to TRBJ2-7, with D possibly being TRBD1 or TRBD2 (5 bases each). The CDR3 length is 14 residues. Germline CDR1 and CDR2: LNHNV and YYDKDF (reference sequence). The CDR3 loop reads CATSRDRGDTPGHF. CDR3 DNA: TGTGCCACCAGCAGAGATCGGGGAGACACCCCGGGGCACTTC. Filled out from reference TRBV15 and TRBJ2-7, the complete variable domain reads DAMVIQNPRYQVTQFGKPVTLSCSQTLNHNVMYWYQQKSSQAPKLLFHYYDKDFNNEADTPDNFQSRRPNTSFCFLDIRSPGLGDTAMYLCATSRDRGDTPGHFGPGTRLTVT.

The chain recombines TRBV7-6 with TRBJ2-7; 7 bases line up with TRBD2. The CDR3 sequence is 15 residues long. Germline V gene sequence: CDR1 SGHVS, CDR2 FNYEAQ. V shed 5 bases and J 2 bases; nucleotides not matched to a gene: 9. The CDR3 DNA reads TGTGCCAGCAGCCCTAGGATAGCGGGTACCTACGAGCAGTACTTC. This sequence encodes CASSPRIAGTYEQYF.

CDR3 region: CIFGSNYGYTF. The DNA for the CDR3 is TGCATATTTGGCAGTAACTATGGCTACACCTTC. V and J are TRBV20-1 and TRBJ1-2; D gene ambiguous. The CDR3 is 11 amino acids. CDR1 is DFQATT and CDR2 is SNEGSKA in the germline V gene (reference sequence).

The chain carries TRBV19 and TRBJ1-5; 7 bases are a match to TRBD1. J lost 6 bases, V lost 5 bases, and 7 bases had no gene match. The CDR3 runs to 14 residues. Germline V gene lookup returns CDR1 LNHDA and CDR2 SQIVND (reference sequence). DNA of the CDR3: TGTGCCAGTAGTGCAACAGGGGTGGGTCAGCCCCAGCATTTT. It yields the protein CASSATGVGQPQHF.

This clone was counted a single time. This CDR3 reads CASSLGASTDTQYF. The CDR3 coding sequence is TGTGCCAGCAGTTTAGGAGCAAGCACAGATACGCAGTATTTT. The rearrangement links TRBV28 to TRBJ2-3; D unresolved. Looked up from germline, CDR1 is MDHEN and CDR2 is SYDVKM. V was shortened by 2 bases and J by 0 bases, with 6 bases between the two germline ends. There are 14 residues in the CDR3.

The chain joins TRBV29-1 to TRBJ2-4; no clear D gene. The germline V gene encodes CDR1 SQVTM and CDR2 ANQGSEA. The CDR3 has 12 amino acids. V lost 4 bases to trimming and J lost 1 base, with 5 bases between them. The CDR3 DNA is TGCAGCGTTGGGGTGGCCAAAAACATTCAGTACTTC. Amino acids: CSVGVAKNIQYF. Full variable domain (remainder filled in from reference TRBV29-1 and TRBJ2-4): SAVISQKPSRDICQRGTSLTIQCQVDSQVTMMFWYRQQPGQSLTLIATANQGSEATYESGFVIDKFPISRPNLTFSTLTVSNMSPEDSSIYLCSVGVAKNIQYFGAGTRLSVL.

Only a few counts were recorded for this clone. The chain is built from TRBV19 and TRBJ2-5; 8 bases map to TRBD2. CDR1 and CDR2 (germline): LNHDA, SQIVND (reference sequence). Unmatched junction bases numbered 7, after V lost 5 bases and J lost 5 bases. The CDR3 is 14 amino acids. Here the CDR3 reads CASSGGLGSETQYF. The CDR3 DNA sequence: TGTGCCAGTAGTGGGGGACTAGGGTCTGAGACCCAGTACTTC.

The chain has TRBV11-3 and TRBJ1-2, with 7 bases fitting TRBD1. V lost 5 bases to trimming and J lost 0 bases; unmatched junction nucleotides: 3. The germline V gene has CDR1 SGHNT and CDR2 YENEEA. The length of the CDR3 is 14 residues. The CDR3 bases are TGTGCCAGCAGCGTAGGGGGCGCTAACTATGGCTACACCTTC. Encoded protein: CASSVGGANYGYTF.

The J gene is TRBJ1-1, the V gene TRBV13, with D possibly TRBD1 on 5 matching bases. The CDR3 is 14 amino acids. V gave up 2 bases and J gave up 2 bases, with 9 bases separating them. Germline assignment: CDR1 PRHDT and CDR2 FYEKMQ (reference sequence). CDR3 nucleotides: TGTGCCAGCAGCTTATCAGGGTCCAACACTGAAGCTTTCTTT. It yields the protein CASSLSGSNTEAFF.

The V gene is TRBV6-9, the J gene TRBJ1-2; 8 bases align to TRBD1. The J segment lost 2 bases and the V segment lost 6 bases, leaving 5 bases of the junction unmatched. The CDR3 length is 14 residues. The germline V gene encodes CDR1 MNHGY and CDR2 SVAAGI. This CDR3 is CASSEDRENYGYTF. CDR3 coding DNA: TGTGCCAGCAGCGAGGACAGGGAGAACTATGGCTACACCTTC.

The V and J genes are TRBV6-5 and TRBJ2-2; 8 bases align to TRBD2. Per germline, CDR1 MNHEY and CDR2 SVGAGI. The CDR3 runs 15 residues. V shed 6 bases and J 5 bases; nucleotides not matched to a gene: 8. CDR3 loop: CASRESGSGTGELFF. The CDR3 DNA reads TGTGCCAGCAGAGAGAGCGGGAGTGGGACCGGGGAGCTGTTTTTT.